This passage covers 18 T cell receptor beta chains from one sample sequenced in a study of T cell responses to AZD1222 COVID-19 vaccine. The data were produced by immunoSEQ multiplex PCR, yet TCRdb's version contains in-frame clones alone and is incomplete. Among about 140,000 clones listed, about 87% were seen once. The sequenced sample was peripheral blood, obtained on day 0 of AZD1222 vaccination. The receptors here all came from an adult in good health.

The gene calls are TRBV5-1 and TRBJ1-6, with 9 bases aligning to TRBD1. V was clipped by 1 base and J by 6 bases; unmatched bases: 5. There are 16 residues in the CDR3. The germline V gene has CDR1 SGHRS and CDR2 YFSETQ. CDR3 loop: CASSLRGQGGNSPLHF. In DNA form, the CDR3 reads TGCGCCAGCAGCTTGAGGGGACAGGGAGGTAATTCACCCCTCCACTTT.

The chain is built from TRBV11-2 and TRBJ2-1; the match to TRBD2 covers 10 bases. This CDR3 region has 17 residues. Germline V gene data show CDR1 as SGHAT and CDR2 as FQNNGV. J was trimmed by 4 bases and V by 2 bases; bases with no gene match: 8. Here the CDR3 reads CASSLLSGRALYNEQFF. As DNA, the CDR3 is TGTGCCAGCAGCTTACTAAGCGGGAGGGCCTTATACAATGAGCAGTTCTTC.

The chain has TRBV7-6 and TRBJ2-7; D is undetermined. The ends were cut back, 6 bases at V and 2 bases at J, with 5 bases in the middle. Germline V CDR1 and CDR2: SGHVS, FNYEAQ. The CDR3 extends over 11 amino acids. In DNA form, the CDR3 reads TGTGCCAGCAGTAATACCTACGAGCAGTACTTC. As protein: CASSNTYEQYF.

This clone was seen more than once but under ten times. The gene calls are TRBV12-3 or TRBV12-4 and TRBJ2-2; a possible D gene is TRBD1 (5 bases). Trimming pared 3 bases from V and 7 bases from J, leaving 9 bases between. This CDR3 region has 13 residues. In DNA, the CDR3 is TGTGCCAGCAGTTTCAGGGCGAGCGGGGAGCTGTTTTTT. It encodes CASSFRASGELFF.

This sequence joins TRBV20-1 and TRBJ2-3; no reliable D call. The CDR3 extends over 11 amino acids. Deletions cut 7 bases from V and 3 bases from J, with 8 bases between. The germline CDR1 and CDR2 sequences are DFQATT and SNEGSKA (reference sequence). CDR3 loop: CSGEVTDTQYF. The DNA of the CDR3 is TGCAGTGGAGAAGTGACAGATACGCAGTATTTT.

The chain is built from TRBV5-4 and TRBJ2-2, with 12 bases lining up with TRBD2. This CDR3 comprises 15 residues. The V and J ends lost 3 bases and 13 bases, in that order; junction bases with no gene match: 10. Germline V gene data show CDR1 as SGHNT and CDR2 as YYREEE (reference sequence). CDR3 sequence (DNA): TGTGCCAGCAGCTCTGGACTAGCGGGGCCCCTGGGGCTGTTTTTT. Its protein product is CASSSGLAGPLGLFF. The full variable domain, completed using reference TRBV5-4 and TRBJ2-2, is ETGVTQSPTHLIKTRGQQVTLRCSSQSGHNTVSWYQQALGQGPQFIFQYYREEENGRGNFPPRFSGLQFPNYSSELNVNALELDDSALYLCASSSGLAGPLGLFFGEGSRLTVL.

CDR3 bases: TGCGCCAGCAGCTTAACTAGCGGGAGAAATGAGCAGTTCTTC. Protein product: CASSLTSGRNEQFF. The V gene is TRBV5-1, the J gene TRBJ2-1, with 11 bases matching TRBD2. Germline V gives CDR1 SGHRS, CDR2 YFSETQ. CDR3 length equals 14 residues. V shed 2 bases, J shed 7 bases, and the junction held 2 bases outside the gene matches.

J is TRBJ1-4 and V is TRBV27; D remains unclear. There are 13 residues in the CDR3. Trimming took 2 bases from V and 10 from J, leaving 11 bases between them. Germline CDR1 MNHEY, CDR2 SMNVEV (reference sequence). The CDR3 is CASSLRSGRKLFF. CDR3 coding DNA: TGTGCCAGCAGTTTAAGGTCGGGCCGAAAACTGTTTTTT.

This chain uses TRBV29-1 with TRBJ1-1; 8 nucleotides agree with TRBD1. The CDR3 is 13 amino acids. J lost 6 bases, V lost 4 bases, and 7 bases had no gene match. The germline V gene has CDR1 SQVTM and CDR2 ANQGSEA. The CDR3 DNA is TGCAGCGTTGGAAAGACAGGGGAGTCTGAAGCTTTCTTT. The encoded protein is CSVGKTGESEAFF.

V is TRBV6-5 and J is TRBJ1-2, with 7 bases lining up with TRBD1. Trimming took 2 bases from V and 10 from J; bases not matched to a gene: 7. The CDR3 has 13 amino acids. Germline lookup yields CDR1 MNHEY and CDR2 SVGAGI. Here the CDR3 DNA reads TGTGCCAGCAGTTACAAAAGGAGGGGGCTCTACACCTTC. Translated, it gives CASSYKRRGLYTF.

The chain has TRBV27 and TRBJ1-1; a possible D gene is TRBD1 (5 bases). Germline V gives CDR1 MNHEY, CDR2 SMNVEV (reference sequence). The ends were cut back, 4 bases at V and 1 base at J, with 10 bases in the middle. The CDR3 runs 14 residues. The CDR3 reads CASSSPQENTEAFF. The DNA for the CDR3 is TGTGCCAGCAGTTCACCACAGGAGAACACTGAAGCTTTCTTT.

The chain employs TRBV19 and TRBJ1-5; the match to TRBD1 covers 7 bases. The V gene's germline CDR1 is LNHDA and CDR2 SQIVND (reference sequence). The CDR3 loop spans 15 amino acids. Trimming cost V 1 base and J 5 bases; bases outside gene matches: 5. The CDR3 is CASSIGRTGYQPQHF. Written as DNA, the CDR3 is TGTGCCAGTAGTATAGGACGGACAGGCTATCAGCCCCAGCATTTT. The full variable domain, in which reference TRBV19 and TRBJ1-5 provide the parts outside the CDR3, is DGGITQSPKYLFRKEGQNVTLSCEQNLNHDAMYWYRQDPGQGLRLIYYSQIVNDFQKGDIAEGYSVSREKKESFPLTVTSAQKNPTAFYLCASSIGRTGYQPQHFGDGTRLSIL.

The chain has TRBV6-5 and TRBJ2-7, with D perhaps TRBD2 (7 bases). The CDR3 has 15 residues. Germline CDR1 MNHEY, CDR2 SVGAGI. V dropped 5 bases and J dropped 6 bases, with 20 bases sitting between them. The CDR3 loop is CASSPLGGARPEQYF. In DNA form, the CDR3 reads TGTGCCAGCAGTCCCCTAGGGGGGGCGAGGCCCGAGCAGTACTTC.

This rearrangement joins TRBV9 to TRBJ2-7, with a tentative D call TRBD1 (5 bases). This CDR3 is built from 15 residues. Trimming took 0 bases from V and 6 from J, leaving 16 bases between them. Germline CDR1 SGDLS, CDR2 YYNGEE. The DNA for the CDR3 is TGTGCCAGCAGCGTAGACTGGCAGGGCGGTGGCGAGCAGTACTTC. Its protein is CASSVDWQGGGEQYF.

The rearrangement joins TRBV7-2 to TRBJ2-3; TRBD2 matches 8 bases. V lost 3 bases to trimming and J lost 6 bases; unmatched junction nucleotides: 11. Germline V gene data show CDR1 as SGHTA and CDR2 as FQGNSA. The CDR3 extends over 16 amino acids. CDR3: CASSLSSGGGGDTQYF. The CDR3 region has the DNA TGTGCCAGCAGCTTGTCATCGGGAGGCGGGGGGGATACGCAGTATTTT.

This rearrangement joins TRBV4-1 to TRBJ2-5; D remains unclear. The length of the CDR3 is 13 residues. V was shortened by 1 base and J by 0 bases, with 3 bases between the two germline ends. Germline V gene lookup returns CDR1 MGHRA and CDR2 YSYEKL. The CDR3 here is CASSQVHQETQYF. CDR3 bases: TGCGCCAGCAGCCAAGTCCACCAAGAGACCCAGTACTTC.

CDR3 amino acids: CASSRVSGTGQETQYF. The CDR3 DNA sequence: TGCGCCAGCAGCCGGGTTAGCGGGACAGGACAAGAGACCCAGTACTTC. This chain links TRBV4-1 with TRBJ2-5, with D perhaps given as TRBD1 or TRBD2 (8 bases each). The length of the CDR3 is 16 residues. The V and J ends lost 4 bases and 2 bases respectively, with 17 bases between them. The germline CDR1 and CDR2 sequences are MGHRA and YSYEKL.

This sequence joins TRBV30 and TRBJ2-7; 8 bases fit TRBD2. V dropped 3 bases and J dropped 1; count of bases not matched to a gene: 5. The germline V gene has CDR1 GTSNPN and CDR2 SVGIG (reference sequence). This CDR3 has 14 amino acids. The CDR3 is CAWRKSSGSYEQYF. CDR3 DNA sequence: TGTGCCTGGAGGAAGTCTAGCGGGTCCTACGAGCAGTACTTC.